Sequencing of this T cell receptor (beta chain) was carried out in a study of T cell repertoires in cytomegalovirus infection. In the study overall: Well-studied HLA-B-restricted CMV epitopes were used in the study alongside recently identified HLA-C-restricted ones. Indicated by public TCR beta signatures were CMV infection and matching HLA type.

Study-level points and caveats: CMV carriers having the relevant HLA were flagged by cumulative public TCR beta family frequency.

A note on this clonotype: Its specificity is not known.

TCRdb re-derived calls from the reads in MiXCR, one entry per CDR3 protein. The sample has approximately 990,000 distinct CDR3 sequences, under 40% seen once. The starting material was cultured CD8+ T cells from PBMCs, obtained from culture after CMV antigen stimulation. The TCR originated in a human donor in good health (CMV status not recorded). Some clones in this sample may be carry-over from other donors' samples.

The CDR3 loop is CASSLALQGAAETQYF. The DNA for the CDR3 is TGTGCCAGCAGCTTAGCCTTACAGGGGGCAGCGGAGACCCAGTACTTC. This chain uses TRBV7-2 with TRBJ2-5; 9 bases align to TRBD1. The CDR3 covers 16 residues. The germline CDR1 and CDR2 sequences are SGHTA and FQGNSA. Trimming took 0 bases from V and 5 from J; bases not matched to a gene: 7.